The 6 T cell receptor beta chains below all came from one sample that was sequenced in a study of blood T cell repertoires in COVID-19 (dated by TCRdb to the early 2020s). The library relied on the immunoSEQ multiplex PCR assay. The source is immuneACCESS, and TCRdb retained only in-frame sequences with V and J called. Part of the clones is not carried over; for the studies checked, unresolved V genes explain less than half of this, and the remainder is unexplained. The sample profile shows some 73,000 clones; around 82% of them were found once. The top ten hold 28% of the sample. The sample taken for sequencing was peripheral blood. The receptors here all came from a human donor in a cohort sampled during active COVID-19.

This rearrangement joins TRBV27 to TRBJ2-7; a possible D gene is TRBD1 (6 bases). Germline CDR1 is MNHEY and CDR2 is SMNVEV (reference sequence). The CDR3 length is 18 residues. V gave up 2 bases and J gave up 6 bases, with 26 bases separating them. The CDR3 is CASSLQTGHPYLPGEQYF. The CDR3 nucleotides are TGTGCCAGCAGTTTACAGACAGGACACCCTTACCTACCAGGCGAGCAGTACTTC.

CDR3 protein: CASSRLAGGTDTQYF. CDR3 bases: TGCGCCAGCAGCCGACTAGCGGGGGGCACAGATACGCAGTATTTT. The chain recombines TRBV5-1 with TRBJ2-3; 12 nucleotides line up with TRBD2. The V gene's germline CDR1 is SGHRS and CDR2 YFSETQ. The V and J ends lost 4 bases and 1 base, in that order; junction bases with no gene match: 1. This CDR3 spans 15 amino acids.

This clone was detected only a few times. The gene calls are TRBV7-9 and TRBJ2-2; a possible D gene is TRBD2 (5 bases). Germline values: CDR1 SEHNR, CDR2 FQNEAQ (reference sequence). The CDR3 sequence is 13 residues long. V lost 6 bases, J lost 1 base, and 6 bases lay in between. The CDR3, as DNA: TGTGCCAGCAGGGCGGGGAACACCGGGGAGCTGTTTTTT. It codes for CASRAGNTGELFF. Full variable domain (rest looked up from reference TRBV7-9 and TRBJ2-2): DTGVSQNPRHKITKRGQNVTFRCDPISEHNRLYWYRQTLGQGPEFLTYFQNEAQLEKSRLLSDRFSAERPKGSFSTLEIQRTEQGDSAMYLCASRAGNTGELFFGEGSRLTVL.

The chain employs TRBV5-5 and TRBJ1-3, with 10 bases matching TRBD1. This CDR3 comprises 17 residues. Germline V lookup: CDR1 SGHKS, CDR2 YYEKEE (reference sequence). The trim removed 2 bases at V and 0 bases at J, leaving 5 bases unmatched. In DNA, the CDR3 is TGTGCCAGCAGCTTACGGACAGGGGGGAACTCTGGAAACACCATATATTTT. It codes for CASSLRTGGNSGNTIYF.

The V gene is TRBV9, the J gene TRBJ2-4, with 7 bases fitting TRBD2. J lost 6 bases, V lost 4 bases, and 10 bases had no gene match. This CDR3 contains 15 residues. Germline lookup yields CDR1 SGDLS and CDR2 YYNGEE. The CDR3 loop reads CASSPDPLAGNIQYF. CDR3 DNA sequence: TGTGCCAGCAGCCCCGACCCATTAGCGGGAAACATTCAGTACTTC.

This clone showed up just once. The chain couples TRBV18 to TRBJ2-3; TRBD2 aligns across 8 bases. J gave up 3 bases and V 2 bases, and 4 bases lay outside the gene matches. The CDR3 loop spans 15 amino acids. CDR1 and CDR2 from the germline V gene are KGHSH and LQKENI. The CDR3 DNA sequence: TGTGCCAGCTCACCATTAGCGGGGCTTACAGATACGCAGTATTTT. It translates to CASSPLAGLTDTQYF.